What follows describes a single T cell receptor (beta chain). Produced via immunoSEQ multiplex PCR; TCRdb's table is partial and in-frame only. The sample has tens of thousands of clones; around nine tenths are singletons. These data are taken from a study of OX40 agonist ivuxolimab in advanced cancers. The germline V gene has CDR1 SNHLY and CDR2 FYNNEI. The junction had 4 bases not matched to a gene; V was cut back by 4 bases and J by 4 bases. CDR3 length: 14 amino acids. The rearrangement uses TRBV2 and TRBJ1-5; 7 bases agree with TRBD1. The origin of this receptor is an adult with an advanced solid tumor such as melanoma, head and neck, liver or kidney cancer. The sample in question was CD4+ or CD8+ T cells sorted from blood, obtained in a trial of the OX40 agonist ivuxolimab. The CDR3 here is CASSATGLNQPQHF. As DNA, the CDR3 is TGTGCCAGCAGTGCGACAGGGCTTAATCAGCCCCAGCATTTT.